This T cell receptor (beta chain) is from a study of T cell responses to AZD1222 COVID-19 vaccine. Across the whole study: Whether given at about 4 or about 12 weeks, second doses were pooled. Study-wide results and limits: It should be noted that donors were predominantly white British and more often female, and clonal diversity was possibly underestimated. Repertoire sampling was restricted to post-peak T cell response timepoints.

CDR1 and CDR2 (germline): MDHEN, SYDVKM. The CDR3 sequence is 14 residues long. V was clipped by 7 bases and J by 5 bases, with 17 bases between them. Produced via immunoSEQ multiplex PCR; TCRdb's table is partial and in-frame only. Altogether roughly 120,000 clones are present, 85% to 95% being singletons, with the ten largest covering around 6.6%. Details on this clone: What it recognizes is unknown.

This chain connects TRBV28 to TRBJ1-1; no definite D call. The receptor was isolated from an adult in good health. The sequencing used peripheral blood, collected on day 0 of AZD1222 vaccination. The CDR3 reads CASIPDGRGTEAFF. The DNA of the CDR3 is TGTGCCAGCATCCCGGACGGGCGGGGAACTGAAGCTTTCTTT.